A single sample is the source of the 14 T cell receptor beta chains below, sequenced in a study of CD8 T cells in Susac syndrome. Random hexamers primed reverse transcription of 0.5 to 1 ug RNA. MiXCR was run by TCRdb on the immunoSEQ multiplex PCR reads, yielding one entry per CDR3 protein. This sample has under 200,000 distinct CDR3 sequences; 85% to 95% occur once, and the top ten carry more than 0.095%. The sample consisted of CD4+ T cells from PBMCs. These receptor sequences come from a human donor with Susac syndrome.

This clonotype was counted once. This rearrangement joins TRBV6-5 to TRBJ2-1; 12 bases line up with TRBD2. Unmatched junction bases numbered 14, after V lost 4 bases and J lost 1 base. Germline CDR1 reads MNHEY; CDR2 reads SVGAGI. This CDR3 has 20 amino acids. This chain's CDR3 is CASSWLGSSGGAGSYNEQFF. The CDR3 DNA reads TGTGCCAGCAGTTGGCTCGGGTCTAGCGGGGGGGCCGGATCCTACAATGAGCAGTTCTTC.

This chain connects TRBV5-6 to TRBJ2-1; D possibly corresponds to TRBD2 (6 bases). CDR1 is SGHDT, CDR2 YYEEEE, per germline. The V and J ends lost 1 base and 9 bases respectively, with 11 bases between them. This CDR3 region has 13 residues. The CDR3 reads CASSLTSWSEQFF. The CDR3 DNA reads TGTGCCAGCAGCTTGACTAGCTGGTCTGAGCAGTTCTTC.

This clonotype was counted a few times. The V and J genes are TRBV7-6 and TRBJ2-5, with TRBD2 matching 9 bases. CDR1 and CDR2 (germline): SGHVS, FNYEAQ. The CDR3 length is 14 residues. Trimming cost V 3 bases and J 4 bases; bases outside gene matches: 3. CDR3 nucleotide sequence: TGTGCCAGCAGCTTGACTAGCGGTGGAGAGACCCAGTACTTC. Its protein product is CASSLTSGGETQYF.

V usage is TRBV2 and J usage is TRBJ2-1; a weak D match, TRBD2 (5 bases). V lost 7 bases and J lost 6, with 13 bases in between. The germline V gene has CDR1 SNHLY and CDR2 FYNNEI. The CDR3 covers 13 residues. The CDR3 region has the DNA TGTGCCAGCACAGCGGTTTATTCCAATGAGCAGTTCTTC. Amino acids: CASTAVYSNEQFF.

V and J are TRBV6-1 and TRBJ2-5, with TRBD2 matching 13 bases. Germline assignment: CDR1 MNHNS and CDR2 SASEGT. CDR3 length equals 18 residues. With V trimmed by 2 bases and J by 1 base, 7 bases remained unmatched. This CDR3 is CASSEQTSGGYSQETQYF. The CDR3 DNA sequence: TGTGCCAGCAGTGAACAGACTAGCGGGGGGTACTCCCAAGAGACCCAGTACTTC.

The CDR3 spells CASSWGIGPGVNTEAFF. CDR3 nucleotides: TGTGCCAGCAGTTGGGGAATAGGGCCGGGAGTGAACACTGAAGCTTTCTTT. The V call is TRBV12-3 or TRBV12-4, the J call TRBJ1-1, with D hard to call. Between the trimmed V and J ends, which lost 4 bases and 0 bases, there was a span of 18 bases. This CDR3 is 17 amino acids long.

The chain carries TRBV5-4 and TRBJ2-5, with 9 nucleotides matching TRBD1. Germline CDR1 is SGHNT and CDR2 is YYREEE (reference sequence). V dropped 4 bases and J dropped 6; count of bases not matched to a gene: 4. The CDR3 spans 13 residues. CDR3 in amino acids: CASSPQGAKTQYF. In DNA, the CDR3 is TGTGCCAGCAGCCCACAGGGGGCCAAGACCCAGTACTTC.

V is TRBV11-3 and J is TRBJ2-2; maybe TRBD1 (6 bases). V dropped 11 bases and J dropped 5 bases, with 18 bases sitting between them. Per germline, CDR1 SGHNT and CDR2 YENEEA. The CDR3 extends over 14 amino acids. This chain's CDR3 is CASSLGGKTGELFF. The CDR3 nucleotides read TGTGCCTCCTCCCTAGGGGGTAAGACCGGGGAGCTGTTTTTT.

This chain uses TRBV7-2 with TRBJ2-7, with a weak D call TRBD2 (6 bases). There are 13 residues in the CDR3. V dropped 1 base and J dropped 12 bases, with 16 bases sitting between them. Germline assignment: CDR1 SGHTA and CDR2 FQGNSA. The CDR3: CASSLVGREDRYF. The CDR3 nucleotides are TGTGCCAGCAGCTTAGTCGGCAGGGAGGATCGGTACTTC.

This clonotype was counted only a few times. This chain joins TRBV2 and TRBJ1-2, with a possible D match to TRBD1 (5 bases). V dropped 6 bases and J dropped 4 bases, with 12 bases sitting between them. CDR3 length: 13 amino acids. The germline V gene encodes CDR1 SNHLY and CDR2 FYNNEI. The CDR3 loop is CASSKGPRYGYTF. DNA of the CDR3: TGTGCCAGCAGCAAGGGACCGCGCTATGGCTACACCTTC.

This sequence joins TRBV6-1 and TRBJ2-4; D may be TRBD2 (6 bases). The V gene lost 6 bases and the J gene lost 6 bases, with 9 bases spanning the gap. The length of the CDR3 is 12 residues. Germline CDR1 is MNHNS and CDR2 is SASEGT. CDR3 coding DNA: TGTGCCAGCAGCGACGGGGGAAACATTCAGTACTTC. Protein: CASSDGGNIQYF.

This clonotype occurred once. This chain's CDR3 is CASSYLASSSYNEQFF. The DNA for the CDR3 is TGCGCCAGCAGCTATCTAGCGTCAAGCTCCTACAATGAGCAGTTCTTC. The J gene is TRBJ2-1, the V gene TRBV5-1; D might be TRBD2 (6 bases). The V gene lost 3 bases and the J gene lost 0 bases, with 13 bases spanning the gap. CDR3 length equals 16 residues. Germline values: CDR1 SGHRS, CDR2 YFSETQ.

This chain uses TRBV5-1 with TRBJ2-3; 9 positions match TRBD2. With V trimmed by 0 bases and J by 2 bases, 4 bases remained unmatched. Germline CDR1 SGHRS, CDR2 YFSETQ. The CDR3 sequence is 16 residues long. The CDR3 DNA sequence: TGCGCCAGCAGCTTGGGACTAGCGGACTCCACAGATACGCAGTATTTT. Amino acid sequence: CASSLGLADSTDTQYF.

This chain's CDR3 is CASSVGPLRTDGYTF. CDR3 in DNA: TGTGCCAGCAGCGTAGGTCCCCTCAGGACGGATGGCTACACCTTC. The rearrangement joins TRBV9 to TRBJ1-2; D not certain. V lost 0 bases, J lost 6 bases, and 15 bases lay in between. CDR1 and CDR2 from the germline V gene are SGDLS and YYNGEE. The CDR3 has 15 residues.